The 30 T cell receptor beta chains below were found in one sample sequenced in a study of blood T cell repertoires in COVID-19. The assay was immunoSEQ multiplex PCR, and TCRdb's table has in-frame clones only and misses some. The data contain some 80,000 clones, 80% to 85% of them singletons. The specimen sequenced was peripheral blood. These receptors were taken from a woman in her 70s with acute or convalescent COVID-19.

Ten or more counts support this clone. The V gene is TRBV9, the J gene TRBJ2-5; tentatively, D is TRBD1 (5 bases). The germline V gene encodes CDR1 SGDLS and CDR2 YYNGEE. V lost 5 bases and J lost 3, with 8 bases in between. The CDR3 is made up of 12 amino acids. Here the CDR3 DNA reads TGTGCCAGCAGGGGGCCAGAAGAGACCCAGTACTTC. Its protein is CASRGPEETQYF.

The gene calls are TRBV29-1 and TRBJ1-1, with TRBD1 as a possible D gene (5 bases). With 6 bases removed from V and 1 base from J, the gap between germline ends came to 12 bases. Per germline, CDR1 SQVTM and CDR2 ANQGSEA. The CDR3 has 13 amino acids. CDR3 loop: CSVAGERNTEAFF. The CDR3, as DNA: TGCAGCGTGGCGGGGGAGAGGAACACTGAAGCTTTCTTT.

The chain employs TRBV29-1 and TRBJ2-3, with TRBD2 matching over 9 bases. The germline V gene has CDR1 SQVTM and CDR2 ANQGSEA. This CDR3 is built from 14 residues. V shed 4 bases and J 5 bases; nucleotides not matched to a gene: 7. The CDR3 sequence: CSVGVSGGVDTQYF. DNA for the CDR3: TGCAGCGTTGGGGTTAGCGGGGGAGTAGATACGCAGTATTTT.

This clone was counted a single time. The DNA of the CDR3 is TGTGCCACCGCCCCCGAGGGAAACAATGAGCAGTTCTTC. Translation: CATAPEGNNEQFF. The V call is TRBV21-1, the J call TRBJ2-1; the table's D call of TRBD2 was not tested on the DNA. TRBV21-1 is a documented pseudogene. The length of the CDR3 is 13 residues.

The CDR3 DNA is TGTGCCAGTAGCACGGGACAGCTAGAGCAGTACTTC. Protein product: CASSTGQLEQYF. This chain connects TRBV19 to TRBJ2-7, with 7 bases aligning to TRBD1. Germline V CDR1 and CDR2: LNHDA, SQIVND (reference sequence). The CDR3 is made up of 12 amino acids. Losses at the gene ends were 6 bases for V and 7 bases for J; bases not matched to a gene: 6.

This sequence joins TRBV19 and TRBJ2-7; D not certain. The germline V gene encodes CDR1 LNHDA and CDR2 SQIVND (reference sequence). The V gene lost 5 bases and the J gene lost 4 bases, with 12 bases spanning the gap. The CDR3 runs to 13 residues. The CDR3 nucleotides are TGTGCCAGTAGTCCATCCCCGGAGTACGAGCAGTACTTC. Its translation: CASSPSPEYEQYF. Full variable domain (remainder filled in from reference TRBV19 and TRBJ2-7): DGGITQSPKYLFRKEGQNVTLSCEQNLNHDAMYWYRQDPGQGLRLIYYSQIVNDFQKGDIAEGYSVSREKKESFPLTVTSAQKNPTAFYLCASSPSPEYEQYFGPGTRLTVT.

The gene calls are TRBV12-1 and TRBJ1-5. TRBV12-1 is a known pseudogene. The CDR3 contains 13 residues. CDR3 DNA sequence: TGTGCCAGCAGCTTTGAGAGAAATCAGCCCCAGCATTTT. This encodes CASSFERNQPQHF.

CDR3 coding DNA: TGCGCCAGCAGTCCCACCACAGGGGCCTATGGCTACACCTTC. Protein: CASSPTTGAYGYTF. This chain links TRBV10-2 with TRBJ1-2; 7 positions match TRBD1. The CDR3 spans 14 residues. Germline loops: CDR1 WSHSY, CDR2 SAAADI. After removal of 5 bases from V and 4 bases from J, the junction contained 7 bases not matched to a gene.

The chain employs TRBV15 and TRBJ2-5, with 8 bases that match TRBD2. V trimming: 1 base; J trimming: 1 base; junction bases outside the gene matches: 5. Per germline, CDR1 LNHNV and CDR2 YYDKDF (reference sequence). The CDR3 consists of 16 residues. The CDR3 loop is CATSRATGGLQETQYF. The CDR3 region has the DNA TGTGCCACCAGCAGAGCCACGGGAGGGCTCCAAGAGACCCAGTACTTC. Looking up the rest from reference TRBV15 and TRBJ2-5 gives the full variable domain: DAMVIQNPRYQVTQFGKPVTLSCSQTLNHNVMYWYQQKSSQAPKLLFHYYDKDFNNEADTPDNFQSRRPNTSFCFLDIRSPGLGDTAMYLCATSRATGGLQETQYFGPGTRLLVL.

This clone has only a few counts. The chain joins TRBV19 to TRBJ1-1; tentatively, D is TRBD1 (5 bases). Per the germline V gene, CDR1 is LNHDA and CDR2 is SQIVND (reference sequence). This CDR3 comprises 15 residues. Trimming stripped 0 bases from V and 5 bases from J, with 13 bases between. CDR3 region: CASSIEVGRGTEAFF. The CDR3 DNA sequence: TGTGCCAGTAGTATAGAGGTAGGCCGGGGGACTGAAGCTTTCTTT. Supplemented by reference TRBV19 and TRBJ1-1, the full variable domain reads DGGITQSPKYLFRKEGQNVTLSCEQNLNHDAMYWYRQDPGQGLRLIYYSQIVNDFQKGDIAEGYSVSREKKESFPLTVTSAQKNPTAFYLCASSIEVGRGTEAFFGQGTRLTVV.

DNA for the CDR3: TGTGCCAGTAGTCAGCCGGGACAGGGTTCTGGAAACACCATATATTTT. Translating it yields CASSQPGQGSGNTIYF. The V gene is TRBV19, the J gene TRBJ1-3; 9 bases match TRBD1. Looked up from germline, CDR1 is LNHDA and CDR2 is SQIVND (reference sequence). With V trimmed by 5 bases and J by 1 base, 6 bases remained unmatched. The length of the CDR3 is 16 residues.

Only a few counts were recorded for this clone. The chain is built from TRBV19 and TRBJ2-1, with D possibly TRBD2 on 7 matching bases. The CDR3 is 14 amino acids. Per the germline V gene, CDR1 is LNHDA and CDR2 is SQIVND (reference sequence). V was trimmed by 5 bases and J by 4 bases, leaving 12 bases between them. The CDR3 region is CASSQGTTYNEQFF. The CDR3 nucleotides are TGTGCCAGTAGTCAGGGGACTACTTACAATGAGCAGTTCTTC.

This clone was detected only once. The V call is TRBV7-2, the J call TRBJ2-2, with 14 bases matching TRBD2. CDR1 is SGHTA, CDR2 FQGNSA, per germline. The CDR3 totals 16 residues. V dropped 5 bases and J dropped 7; count of bases not matched to a gene: 6. The CDR3 spells CASSKGLAGVVGELFF. CDR3 DNA: TGTGCCAGCAGCAAGGGACTAGCGGGAGTCGTCGGGGAGCTGTTTTTT.

This clone was counted only a few times. J is TRBJ2-3 and V is TRBV7-9; D unresolved. The CDR3 sequence is 13 residues long. V was clipped by 7 bases and J by 6 bases, with 14 bases between them. Germline V gene lookup returns CDR1 SEHNR and CDR2 FQNEAQ (reference sequence). CDR3 sequence: CASIGADGDTQYF. The CDR3, as DNA: TGTGCCAGCATAGGTGCTGACGGGGATACGCAGTATTTT.

The V call is TRBV7-7, the J call TRBJ2-5, with D possibly TRBD2 on 5 matching bases. The CDR3 spans 13 residues. V lost 3 bases, J lost 2 bases, and 7 bases lay in between. Germline lookup yields CDR1 SSHAT and CDR2 FNYEAQ (reference sequence). For the CDR3, the DNA is TGTGCCAGCAGCTTCGGGGTGCAAGAGACCCAGTACTTC. Amino acid sequence: CASSFGVQETQYF.

CDR3 DNA sequence: TGTGCCAGCAGCTTAGTAGGGAGACAGGGGCCCAAGGTAGTCTATGGCTACACCTTC. Protein product: CASSLVGRQGPKVVYGYTF. The chain has TRBV7-9 and TRBJ1-2, with 8 bases identical to TRBD1. Germline values: CDR1 SEHNR, CDR2 FQNEAQ (reference sequence). The CDR3 is 19 residues long. J gave up 4 bases and V 1 base, and 17 bases lay outside the gene matches. The complete variable domain, with remaining parts taken from reference TRBV7-9 and TRBJ1-2, reads DTGVSQNPRHKITKRGQNVTFRCDPISEHNRLYWYRQTLGQGPEFLTYFQNEAQLEKSRLLSDRFSAERPKGSFSTLEIQRTEQGDSAMYLCASSLVGRQGPKVVYGYTFGSGTRLTVV.

The chain carries TRBV2 and TRBJ1-2, with a weak D call TRBD1 (6 bases). V gave up 8 bases and J gave up 7 bases, with 17 bases separating them. The germline V gene encodes CDR1 SNHLY and CDR2 FYNNEI. The CDR3 has 13 residues. The CDR3 region is CASGRTVGIGYTF. As DNA, the CDR3 is TGTGCCAGCGGTCGGACAGTGGGGATTGGCTACACCTTC.

This sequence joins TRBV19 and TRBJ2-2; 9 positions match TRBD1. Germline CDR1 and CDR2: LNHDA and SQIVND (reference sequence). J gave up 5 bases and V 6 bases, and 7 bases lay outside the gene matches. The CDR3 is 15 residues long. The CDR3 DNA reads as TGTGCCAGTAGCCCCGGGACAGGGTTGACCGGGGAGCTGTTTTTT. Translated: CASSPGTGLTGELFF. Supplemented by reference TRBV19 and TRBJ2-2, the full variable domain reads DGGITQSPKYLFRKEGQNVTLSCEQNLNHDAMYWYRQDPGQGLRLIYYSQIVNDFQKGDIAEGYSVSREKKESFPLTVTSAQKNPTAFYLCASSPGTGLTGELFFGEGSRLTVL.

This clone was seen a few times. The rearrangement uses TRBV7-9 and TRBJ1-2; D is undetermined. V lost 3 bases and J lost 4, with 15 bases in between. CDR3 length: 15 residues. Germline lookup yields CDR1 SEHNR and CDR2 FQNEAQ (reference sequence). The CDR3 loop reads CASSFGAVAAYGYTF. The DNA of the CDR3 is TGTGCCAGCAGCTTCGGCGCCGTGGCGGCCTATGGCTACACCTTC.

The rearrangement uses TRBV30 and TRBJ1-2; the match to TRBD1 covers 7 bases. The length of the CDR3 is 17 residues. Losses at the gene ends were 1 base for V and 7 bases for J; bases not matched to a gene: 18. Germline CDR1 and CDR2: GTSNPN and SVGIG (reference sequence). The DNA for the CDR3 is TGTGCCTGGAGTGGCCGACAGGGAGTTAGTCCCCATTTTGGCTACACCTTC. It yields the protein CAWSGRQGVSPHFGYTF.

V and J are TRBV3-1 (or the pseudogene TRBV3-2) and TRBJ1-2; D is possibly TRBD1 (5 bases). The germline gives CDR1 LGHDT, CDR2 YNNKEL (reference sequence). This CDR3 comprises 14 residues. Deletions cut 4 bases from V and 4 bases from J, with 13 bases between. The CDR3 DNA sequence: TGTGCCAGCAGCCCAGGACACACGGCCTATGGCTACACCTTC. Its translation is CASSPGHTAYGYTF.

The chain's CDR3 is CASSQGGREETQYF. The CDR3 nucleotides are TGTGCCAGCAGCCAGGGAGGGAGAGAAGAGACCCAGTACTTC. The V and J genes are TRBV5-4 and TRBJ2-5, with 7 bases identical to TRBD2. Germline CDR1 and CDR2: SGHNT and YYREEE (reference sequence). Trimming took 4 bases from V and 3 from J; bases not matched to a gene: 6. The CDR3 totals 14 residues.

The chain has TRBV3-1 (or the pseudogene TRBV3-2) and TRBJ2-7, with 10 bases aligning to TRBD1. This CDR3 comprises 16 residues. Trimming cost V 1 base and J 2 bases; bases outside gene matches: 5. The germline gives CDR1 LGHDT, CDR2 YNNKEL (reference sequence). The CDR3 protein is CASSQVPGQGAYEQYF. The CDR3 coding sequence is TGTGCCAGCAGCCAAGTCCCCGGACAGGGGGCCTACGAGCAGTACTTC.

V and J are TRBV5-1 and TRBJ1-2; D might be TRBD1 (5 bases). V was cut by 0 bases and J by 4 bases, with 13 bases left in between. This CDR3 comprises 15 residues. The germline gives CDR1 SGHRS, CDR2 YFSETQ. The CDR3 sequence is CASSLDAGRGYGYTF. CDR3 nucleotides: TGCGCCAGCAGCTTGGATGCAGGGAGGGGCTATGGCTACACCTTC. The variable domain in full, completed from reference TRBV5-1 and TRBJ1-2, reads KAGVTQTPRYLIKTRGQQVTLSCSPISGHRSVSWYQQTPGQGLQFLFEYFSETQRNKGNFPGRFSGRQFSNSRSEMNVSTLELGDSALYLCASSLDAGRGYGYTFGSGTRLTVV.

The chain joins TRBV12-3 or TRBV12-4 to TRBJ1-2, with 8 nucleotides matching TRBD1. The CDR3 is made up of 13 amino acids. V trimming: 6 bases; J trimming: 5 bases; junction bases outside the gene matches: 5. The CDR3 sequence: CASSKRQGYGYTF. The DNA for the CDR3 is TGTGCCAGCAGCAAGAGACAGGGGTATGGCTACACCTTC.

The chain is built from TRBV13 and TRBJ2-2, with D unresolved. The CDR3 spans 13 residues. Trimming left V 2 bases short and J 5 bases short, with 6 bases between. Looked up from germline, CDR1 is PRHDT and CDR2 is FYEKMQ (reference sequence). Here the CDR3 reads CASSLLRTGELFF. CDR3 DNA: TGTGCCAGCAGCTTACTTAGAACCGGGGAGCTGTTTTTT. Based on the CDR3 plus reference TRBV13 and TRBJ2-2, the full variable domain is AAGVIQSPRHLIKEKRETATLKCYPIPRHDTVYWYQQGPGQDPQFLISFYEKMQSDKGSIPDRFSAQQFSDYHSELNMSSLELGDSALYFCASSLLRTGELFFGEGSRLTVL.

The rearrangement joins TRBV13 to TRBJ1-1, with 7 positions matching TRBD1. Germline V gene lookup returns CDR1 PRHDT and CDR2 FYEKMQ (reference sequence). The J segment lost 1 base and the V segment lost 5 bases, leaving 13 bases of the junction unmatched. The CDR3 extends over 17 amino acids. The CDR3 reads CASSPTKPGQRNTEAFF. The CDR3, as DNA: TGTGCCAGCAGCCCGACCAAACCGGGACAGCGGAACACTGAAGCTTTCTTT. Full variable domain (rest looked up from reference TRBV13 and TRBJ1-1): AAGVIQSPRHLIKEKRETATLKCYPIPRHDTVYWYQQGPGQDPQFLISFYEKMQSDKGSIPDRFSAQQFSDYHSELNMSSLELGDSALYFCASSPTKPGQRNTEAFFGQGTRLTVV.

The rearrangement uses TRBV5-6 and TRBJ2-1; TRBD2 aligns across 7 bases. Germline values: CDR1 SGHDT, CDR2 YYEEEE. The junction had 6 bases not matched to a gene; V was cut back by 1 base and J by 5 bases. The CDR3 loop spans 15 amino acids. The DNA for the CDR3 is TGTGCCAGCAGCTTGTTGCGGGAGAGAAACAATGAGCAGTTCTTC. Amino acid sequence: CASSLLRERNNEQFF.

The rearrangement links TRBV29-1 to TRBJ2-7; 9 nucleotides align to TRBD2. The CDR3 runs to 13 residues. The V gene's germline CDR1 is SQVTM and CDR2 ANQGSEA. Losses at the gene ends were 6 bases for V and 9 bases for J; bases not matched to a gene: 12. CDR3 in amino acids: CSVTMVASGMQYF. The DNA of the CDR3 is TGCAGCGTCACCATGGTGGCTAGCGGGATGCAGTACTTC.

The chain joins TRBV2 to TRBJ1-2; D gene unclear. From germline, CDR1 is SNHLY and CDR2 FYNNEI. The CDR3 spans 14 residues. V lost 3 bases and J lost 6, with 14 bases in between. CDR3: CASSDRGAYNGYTF. CDR3 nucleotide sequence: TGTGCCAGCAGTGACCGGGGAGCTTACAATGGCTACACCTTC.